The 18 T cell receptor beta chains listed next were all sequenced from one sample in a study of OX40 agonist ivuxolimab in advanced cancers. Repertoires were generated with immunoSEQ multiplex PCR, while TCRdb's copy carries only in-frame clones and drops some. Altogether roughly 66,000 clones are present, roughly 80% being singletons, with the ten largest covering roughly 0.4%. The material was CD4+ or CD8+ T cells sorted from blood, obtained in a trial of the OX40 agonist ivuxolimab. The receptors stem from an adult with an advanced solid tumor such as melanoma, head and neck, liver or kidney cancer.

The chain couples TRBV7-3 to TRBJ2-5; TRBD1 agrees at 8 bases. Germline CDR1 SGHTA, CDR2 FQGTGA. V trimming: 5 bases; J trimming: 5 bases; junction bases outside the gene matches: 10. This CDR3 contains 15 residues. The CDR3 nucleotides read TGTGCCAGCAGCCCGACAGGGGCCCCTCGGGAGACCCAGTACTTC. This encodes CASSPTGAPRETQYF.

This chain connects TRBV7-2 to TRBJ2-1; the D is unclear. Germline CDR1 reads SGHTA; CDR2 reads FQGNSA. With 5 bases removed from V and 5 bases from J, the gap between germline ends came to 7 bases. The length of the CDR3 is 12 residues. Here the CDR3 reads CASSPAHNEQFF. The CDR3 region has the DNA TGTGCCAGCAGCCCTGCGCACAATGAGCAGTTCTTC.

Here the CDR3 DNA reads TGTGCCAGCAGTGAATACACGTGGGATGGCTACACCTTC. Protein product: CASSEYTWDGYTF. This chain joins TRBV6-5 and TRBJ1-2; D unclear. The CDR3 spans 13 residues. Germline V lookup: CDR1 MNHEY, CDR2 SVGAGI. The V end lost 5 bases, the J end lost 6 bases, and 13 bases lay between the germline ends.

In regard to this clone: At one end the junction does not follow the germline gene, possibly because of a read error. The chain carries TRBV6-1 and TRBJ2-1; 10 bases align to TRBD2. Germline V gene sequence: CDR1 MNHNS, CDR2 SASEGT. There are 15 residues in the CDR3. In DNA, the CDR3 is TGTGCCAGCAGACTCAGCGGGGGGGCCTATAATGAGCAGTTCTTC. It codes for CASRLSGGAYNEQFF.

The V and J genes are TRBV4-2 and TRBJ2-3; D unresolved. Germline CDR1 reads LGHNA; CDR2 reads YNFKEQ. Trimming stripped 5 bases from V and 5 bases from J, with 5 bases between. The CDR3 is 11 amino acids. The CDR3 region is CASSFEDTQYF. In DNA, the CDR3 is TGTGCCAGCAGCTTCGAAGATACGCAGTATTTT.

This chain connects TRBV4-1 to TRBJ1-1, with D perhaps matching TRBD1 (5 bases). The CDR3 is 15 residues long. V lost 1 base and J lost 1, with 10 bases in between. Germline V gene lookup returns CDR1 MGHRA and CDR2 YSYEKL. For the CDR3, the DNA is TGCGCCAGCAGCCAAGGCCTAGACAGGAACACTGAAGCTTTCTTT. This encodes CASSQGLDRNTEAFF.

V is TRBV19 and J is TRBJ1-2; D gene ambiguous. From germline, CDR1 is LNHDA and CDR2 SQIVND (reference sequence). Deletions cut 4 bases from V and 2 bases from J, with 2 bases between. This CDR3 comprises 11 residues. The CDR3 reads CASSRNYGYTF. CDR3 sequence (DNA): TGTGCCAGTAGTAGAAACTATGGCTACACCTTC. The full variable domain, in which reference TRBV19 and TRBJ1-2 provide the parts outside the CDR3, is DGGITQSPKYLFRKEGQNVTLSCEQNLNHDAMYWYRQDPGQGLRLIYYSQIVNDFQKGDIAEGYSVSREKKESFPLTVTSAQKNPTAFYLCASSRNYGYTFGSGTRLTVV.

The chain couples TRBV18 to TRBJ1-1, with D possibly matching TRBD1 (5 bases). The CDR3 has 13 amino acids. V was cut by 5 bases and J by 2 bases, with 9 bases left in between. Germline V gene lookup returns CDR1 KGHSH and CDR2 LQKENI. CDR3 DNA sequence: TGTGCCAGCTCAAAAGACAGTAACACTGAAGCTTTCTTT. It codes for CASSKDSNTEAFF. Based on the CDR3 plus reference TRBV18 and TRBJ1-1, the full variable domain is NAGVMQNPRHLVRRRGQEARLRCSPMKGHSHVYWYRQLPEEGLKFMVYLQKENIIDESGMPKERFSAEFPKEGPSILRIQQVVRGDSAAYFCASSKDSNTEAFFGQGTRLTVV.

J is TRBJ1-2 and V is TRBV7-2, with 7 bases lining up with TRBD1. CDR1 is SGHTA and CDR2 is FQGNSA in the germline V gene. There are 15 residues in the CDR3. Trimming took 8 bases from V and 7 from J; bases not matched to a gene: 16. The CDR3 here is CASYYPAQGLSGYTF. The CDR3 DNA reads TGTGCCAGCTATTATCCGGCACAGGGGTTGTCTGGCTACACCTTC. Based on the CDR3 plus reference TRBV7-2 and TRBJ1-2, the full variable domain is GAGVSQSPSNKVTEKGKDVELRCDPISGHTALYWYRQSLGQGLEFLIYFQGNSAPDKSGLPSDRFSAERTGGSVSTLTIQRTQQEDSAVYLCASYYPAQGLSGYTFGSGTRLTVV.

The V and J genes are TRBV28 and TRBJ1-2; D is perhaps TRBD1 (5 bases). Germline CDR1 is MDHEN and CDR2 is SYDVKM. The CDR3 loop spans 12 amino acids. Trimming cost V 10 bases and J 5 bases, with 14 bases left between them. The CDR3 sequence is CAITGTRYGYTF. For the CDR3, the DNA is TGTGCCATCACCGGGACGAGGTATGGCTACACCTTC.

This clone was picked up one time. CDR3 nucleotides: TGTGCCAGCAGCCGGGGGTCGGGGTCCCTCAACGAGCAGTACTTC. Residues: CASSRGSGSLNEQYF. The gene calls are TRBV5-4 and TRBJ2-7; tentative D call: TRBD2 (6 bases). There are 15 residues in the CDR3. Germline assignment: CDR1 SGHNT and CDR2 YYREEE (reference sequence). V was pared by 4 bases and J by 5 bases, with 19 bases between.

The J gene is TRBJ1-1, the V gene TRBV7-6; D gene unclear. The CDR3 is 14 amino acids. V was cut by 5 bases and J by 4 bases, with 14 bases left in between. Germline V CDR1 and CDR2: SGHVS, FNYEAQ. CDR3 in amino acids: CASSPQRIRTEAFF. CDR3 nucleotides: TGTGCCAGCAGCCCACAGCGGATCCGCACTGAAGCTTTCTTT.

The rearrangement uses TRBV18 and TRBJ1-6; D is perhaps TRBD1 (5 bases). Germline V gene lookup returns CDR1 KGHSH and CDR2 LQKENI. Trimming took 1 base from V and 7 from J, leaving 8 bases between them. The CDR3 is made up of 14 amino acids. The CDR3 region is CASSPQGRNSPLHF. DNA of the CDR3: TGTGCCAGCTCACCACAGGGGAGGAATTCACCCCTCCACTTT. Full variable domain (missing parts from reference TRBV18 and TRBJ1-6): NAGVMQNPRHLVRRRGQEARLRCSPMKGHSHVYWYRQLPEEGLKFMVYLQKENIIDESGMPKERFSAEFPKEGPSILRIQQVVRGDSAAYFCASSPQGRNSPLHFGNGTRLTVT.

This clone has just a few counts. The chain employs TRBV30 and TRBJ2-1; 9 bases align to TRBD2. CDR3 length equals 13 residues. In germline, CDR1 is GTSNPN, CDR2 SVGIG (reference sequence). V shed 2 bases, J shed 7 bases, and the junction held 3 bases outside the gene matches. The CDR3: CAWSSLAGNEQFF. The CDR3 DNA is TGTGCCTGGAGTTCCCTAGCGGGGAATGAGCAGTTCTTC.

This clone occurred once. The gene calls are TRBV9 and TRBJ2-5; D unresolved. This CDR3 region has 11 residues. CDR1 SGDLS and CDR2 YYNGEE come from the germline V gene. V shed 2 bases and J shed 1 base, with 0 bases lying between them. CDR3 coding DNA: TGTGCCAGCAGCGTCCAAGAGACCCAGTACTTC. Protein product: CASSVQETQYF.

This chain uses TRBV7-9 with TRBJ2-7; maybe TRBD2 (5 bases). V lost 5 bases and J 4 bases, leaving 15 bases between the germline ends. CDR3 size: 14 residues. Germline values: CDR1 SEHNR, CDR2 FQNEAQ (reference sequence). The CDR3 is CASSTVSTGYEQYF. The CDR3 DNA is TGTGCCAGCAGCACCGTATCTACGGGATACGAGCAGTACTTC. Based on the CDR3 plus reference TRBV7-9 and TRBJ2-7, the full variable domain is DTGVSQNPRHKITKRGQNVTFRCDPISEHNRLYWYRQTLGQGPEFLTYFQNEAQLEKSRLLSDRFSAERPKGSFSTLEIQRTEQGDSAMYLCASSTVSTGYEQYFGPGTRLTVT.

The rearrangement links TRBV11-2 to TRBJ1-6; D possibly corresponds to TRBD1 (5 bases). V dropped 2 bases and J dropped 7 bases, with 12 bases sitting between them. The germline CDR1 and CDR2 sequences are SGHAT and FQNNGV. The CDR3 totals 15 residues. CDR3 in DNA: TGTGCCAGCAGCTTATGGGACTCCTTCAATTCACCCCTCCACTTT. Residues: CASSLWDSFNSPLHF.

V gene TRBV5-5 combines with J gene TRBJ1-1; 10 positions match TRBD1. The V segment lost 2 bases and the J segment 6 bases; nucleotides outside the gene matches: 4. The CDR3 loop spans 14 amino acids. Germline-derived CDR1 and CDR2 are SGHKS and YYEKEE (reference sequence). In DNA form, the CDR3 reads TGTGCCAGCAGCTTATGGACAGGGGGGGCTGAAGCTTTCTTT. It is translated as CASSLWTGGAEAFF.